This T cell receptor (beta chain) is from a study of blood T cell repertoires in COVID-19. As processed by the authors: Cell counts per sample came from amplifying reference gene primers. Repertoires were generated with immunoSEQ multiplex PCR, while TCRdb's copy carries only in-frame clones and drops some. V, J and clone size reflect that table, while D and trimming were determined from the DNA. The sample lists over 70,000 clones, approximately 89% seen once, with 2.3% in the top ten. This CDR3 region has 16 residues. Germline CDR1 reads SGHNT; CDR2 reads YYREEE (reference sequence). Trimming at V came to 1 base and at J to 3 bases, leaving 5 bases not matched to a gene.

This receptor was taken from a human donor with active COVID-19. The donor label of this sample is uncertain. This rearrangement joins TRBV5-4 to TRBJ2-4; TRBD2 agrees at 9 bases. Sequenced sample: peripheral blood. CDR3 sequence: CASSLRPSGDKNIQYF. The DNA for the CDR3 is TGTGCCAGCAGCTTGAGGCCTAGCGGGGACAAAAACATTCAGTACTTC.